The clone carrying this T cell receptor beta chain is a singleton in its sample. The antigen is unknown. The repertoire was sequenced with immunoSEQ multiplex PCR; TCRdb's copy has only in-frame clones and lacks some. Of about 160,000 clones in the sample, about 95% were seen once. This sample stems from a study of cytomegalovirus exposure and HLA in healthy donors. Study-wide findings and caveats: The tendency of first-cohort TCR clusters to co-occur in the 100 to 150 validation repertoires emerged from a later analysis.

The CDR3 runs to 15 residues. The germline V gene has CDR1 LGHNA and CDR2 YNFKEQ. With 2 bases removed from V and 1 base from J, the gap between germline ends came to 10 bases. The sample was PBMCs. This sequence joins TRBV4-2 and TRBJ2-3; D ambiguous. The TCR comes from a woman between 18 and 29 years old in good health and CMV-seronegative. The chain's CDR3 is CASSQSQAGTDTQYF. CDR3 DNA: TGTGCCAGCAGCCAAAGCCAGGCAGGCACAGATACGCAGTATTTT.